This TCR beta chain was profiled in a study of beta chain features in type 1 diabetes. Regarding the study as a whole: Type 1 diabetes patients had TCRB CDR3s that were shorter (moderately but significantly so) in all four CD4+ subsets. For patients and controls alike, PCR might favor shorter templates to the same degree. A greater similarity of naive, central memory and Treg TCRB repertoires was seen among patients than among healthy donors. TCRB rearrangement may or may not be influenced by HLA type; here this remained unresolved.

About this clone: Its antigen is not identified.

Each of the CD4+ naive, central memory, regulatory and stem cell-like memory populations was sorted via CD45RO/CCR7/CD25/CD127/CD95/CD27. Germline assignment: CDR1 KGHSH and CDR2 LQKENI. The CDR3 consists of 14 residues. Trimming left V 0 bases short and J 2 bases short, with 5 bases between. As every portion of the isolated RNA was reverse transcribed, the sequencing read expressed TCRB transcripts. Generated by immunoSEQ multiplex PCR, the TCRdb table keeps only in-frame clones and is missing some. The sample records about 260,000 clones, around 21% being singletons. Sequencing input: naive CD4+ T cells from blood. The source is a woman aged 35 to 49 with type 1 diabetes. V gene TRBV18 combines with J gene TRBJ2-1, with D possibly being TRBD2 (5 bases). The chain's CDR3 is CASSPPGAYNEQFF. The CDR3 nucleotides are TGTGCCAGCTCACCACCCGGGGCCTACAATGAGCAGTTCTTC. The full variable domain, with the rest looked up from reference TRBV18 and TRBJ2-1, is NAGVMQNPRHLVRRRGQEARLRCSPMKGHSHVYWYRQLPEEGLKFMVYLQKENIIDESGMPKERFSAEFPKEGPSILRIQQVVRGDSAAYFCASSPPGAYNEQFFGPGTRLTVL.